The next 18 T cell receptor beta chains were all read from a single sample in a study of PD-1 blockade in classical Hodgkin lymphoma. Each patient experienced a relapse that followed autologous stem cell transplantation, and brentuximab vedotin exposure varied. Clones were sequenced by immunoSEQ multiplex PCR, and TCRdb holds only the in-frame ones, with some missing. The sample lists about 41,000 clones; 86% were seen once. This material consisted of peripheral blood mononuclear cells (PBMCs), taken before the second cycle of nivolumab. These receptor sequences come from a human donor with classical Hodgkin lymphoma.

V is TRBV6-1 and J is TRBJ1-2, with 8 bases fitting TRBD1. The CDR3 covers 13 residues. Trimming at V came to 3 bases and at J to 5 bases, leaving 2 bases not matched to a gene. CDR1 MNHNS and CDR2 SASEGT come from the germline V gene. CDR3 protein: CASSEWTGYGYTF. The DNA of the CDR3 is TGTGCCAGCAGTGAGTGGACAGGGTATGGCTACACCTTC.

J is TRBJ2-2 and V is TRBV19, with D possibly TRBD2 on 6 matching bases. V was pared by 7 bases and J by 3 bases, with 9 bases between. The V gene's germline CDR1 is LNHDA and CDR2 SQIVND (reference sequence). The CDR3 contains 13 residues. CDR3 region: CASTGGYTGELFF. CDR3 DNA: TGTGCCAGTACCGGGGGTTACACCGGGGAGCTGTTTTTT.

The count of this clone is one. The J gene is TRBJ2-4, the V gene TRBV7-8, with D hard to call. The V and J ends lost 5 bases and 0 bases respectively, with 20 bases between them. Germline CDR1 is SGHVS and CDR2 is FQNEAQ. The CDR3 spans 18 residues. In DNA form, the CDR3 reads TGTGCCAGCAGCCTCAACGGGCCGGCCGTCTTAGCCAAAAACATTCAGTACTTC. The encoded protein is CASSLNGPAVLAKNIQYF.

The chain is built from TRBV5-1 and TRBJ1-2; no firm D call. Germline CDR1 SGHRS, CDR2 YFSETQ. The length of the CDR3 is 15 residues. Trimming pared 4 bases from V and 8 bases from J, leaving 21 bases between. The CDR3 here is CASSPHSGHPSGYTF. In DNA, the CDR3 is TGCGCCAGCAGCCCGCACTCGGGCCACCCTAGCGGCTACACCTTC.

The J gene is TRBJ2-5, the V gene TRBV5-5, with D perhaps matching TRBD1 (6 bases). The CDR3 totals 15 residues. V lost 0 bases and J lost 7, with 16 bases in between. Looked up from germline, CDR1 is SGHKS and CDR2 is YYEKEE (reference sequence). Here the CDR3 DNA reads TGTGCCAGCAGCTTGGATAAAGGGGGAAGCGGGACCCAGTACTTC. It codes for CASSLDKGGSGTQYF.

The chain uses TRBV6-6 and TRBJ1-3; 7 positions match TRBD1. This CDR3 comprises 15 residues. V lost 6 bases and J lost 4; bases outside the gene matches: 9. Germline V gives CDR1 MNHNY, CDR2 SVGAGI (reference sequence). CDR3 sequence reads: CASSRGDSEGNTIYF. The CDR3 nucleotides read TGTGCCAGCAGCCGGGGGGACAGTGAGGGAAACACCATATATTTT.

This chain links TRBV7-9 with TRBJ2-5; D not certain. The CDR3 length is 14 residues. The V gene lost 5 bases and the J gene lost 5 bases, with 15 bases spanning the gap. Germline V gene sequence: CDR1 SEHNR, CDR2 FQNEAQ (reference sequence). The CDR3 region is CASSRESHGETQYF. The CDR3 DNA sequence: TGTGCCAGCAGCCGCGAGAGCCACGGGGAGACCCAGTACTTC.

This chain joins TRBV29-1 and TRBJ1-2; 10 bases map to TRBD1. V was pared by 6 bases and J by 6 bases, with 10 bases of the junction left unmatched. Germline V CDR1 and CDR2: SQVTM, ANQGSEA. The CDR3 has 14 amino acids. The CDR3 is CSVNRGQGNDGYTF. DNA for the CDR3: TGCAGCGTCAACAGGGGACAGGGGAACGATGGCTACACCTTC.

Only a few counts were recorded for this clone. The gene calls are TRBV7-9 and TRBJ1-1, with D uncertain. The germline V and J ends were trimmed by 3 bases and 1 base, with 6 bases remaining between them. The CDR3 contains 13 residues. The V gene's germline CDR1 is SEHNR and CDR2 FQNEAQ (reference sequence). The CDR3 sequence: CASSFAGNTEAFF. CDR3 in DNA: TGTGCCAGCAGCTTCGCCGGGAACACTGAAGCTTTCTTT.

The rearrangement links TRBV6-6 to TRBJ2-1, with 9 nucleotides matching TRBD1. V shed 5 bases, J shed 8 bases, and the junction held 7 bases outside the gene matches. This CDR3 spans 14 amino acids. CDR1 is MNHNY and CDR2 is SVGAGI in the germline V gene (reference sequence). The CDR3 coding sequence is TGTGCCAGCAGTCCACGGACAGGGGTCCATGAGCAGTTCTTC. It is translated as CASSPRTGVHEQFF.

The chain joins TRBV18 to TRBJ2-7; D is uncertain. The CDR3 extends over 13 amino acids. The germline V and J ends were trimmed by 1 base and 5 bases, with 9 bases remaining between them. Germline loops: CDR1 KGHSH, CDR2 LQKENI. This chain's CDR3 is CASSPLGYDEQYF. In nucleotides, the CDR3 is TGTGCCAGCTCACCACTAGGGTACGACGAGCAGTACTTC. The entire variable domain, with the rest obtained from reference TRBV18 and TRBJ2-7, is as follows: NAGVMQNPRHLVRRRGQEARLRCSPMKGHSHVYWYRQLPEEGLKFMVYLQKENIIDESGMPKERFSAEFPKEGPSILRIQQVVRGDSAAYFCASSPLGYDEQYFGPGTRLTVT.

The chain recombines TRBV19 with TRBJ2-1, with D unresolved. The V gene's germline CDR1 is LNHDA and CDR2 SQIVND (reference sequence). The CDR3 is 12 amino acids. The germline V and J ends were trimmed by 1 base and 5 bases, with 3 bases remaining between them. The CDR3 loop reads CASSIVHNEQFF. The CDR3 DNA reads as TGTGCCAGTAGTATAGTTCACAATGAGCAGTTCTTC.

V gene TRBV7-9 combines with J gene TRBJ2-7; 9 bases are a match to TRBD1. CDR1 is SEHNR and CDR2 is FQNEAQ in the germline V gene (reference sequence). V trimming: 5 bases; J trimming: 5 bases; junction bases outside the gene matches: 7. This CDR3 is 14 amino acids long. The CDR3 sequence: CASSRDRGVDEQYF. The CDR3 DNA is TGTGCCAGCAGCAGAGACAGGGGGGTCGACGAGCAGTACTTC.

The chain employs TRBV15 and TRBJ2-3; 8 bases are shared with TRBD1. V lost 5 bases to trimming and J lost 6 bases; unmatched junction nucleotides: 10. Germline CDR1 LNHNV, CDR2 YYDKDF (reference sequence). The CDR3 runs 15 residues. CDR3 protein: CATSGRQGRGDTQYF. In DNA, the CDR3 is TGTGCCACCAGCGGAAGACAGGGGCGAGGGGATACGCAGTATTTT.

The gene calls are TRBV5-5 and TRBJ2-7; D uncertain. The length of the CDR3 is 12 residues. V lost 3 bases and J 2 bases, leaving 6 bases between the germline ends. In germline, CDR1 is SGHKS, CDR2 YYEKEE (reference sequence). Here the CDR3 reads CASSSPTYEQYF. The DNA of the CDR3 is TGTGCCAGCAGCTCCCCAACCTACGAGCAGTACTTC.

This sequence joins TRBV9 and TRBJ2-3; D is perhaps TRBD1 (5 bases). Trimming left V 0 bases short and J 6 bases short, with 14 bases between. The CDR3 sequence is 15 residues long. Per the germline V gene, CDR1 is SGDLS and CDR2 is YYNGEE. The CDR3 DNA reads TGTGCCAGCAGCGTAGCCAGGGAAGGGCCGGATACGCAGTATTTT. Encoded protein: CASSVAREGPDTQYF.

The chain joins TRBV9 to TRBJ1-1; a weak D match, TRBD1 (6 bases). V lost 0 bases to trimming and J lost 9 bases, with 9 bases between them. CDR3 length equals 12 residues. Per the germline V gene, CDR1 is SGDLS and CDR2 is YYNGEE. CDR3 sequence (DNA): TGTGCCAGCAGCGTAGAACAGGGACAAGCTTTCTTT. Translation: CASSVEQGQAFF.

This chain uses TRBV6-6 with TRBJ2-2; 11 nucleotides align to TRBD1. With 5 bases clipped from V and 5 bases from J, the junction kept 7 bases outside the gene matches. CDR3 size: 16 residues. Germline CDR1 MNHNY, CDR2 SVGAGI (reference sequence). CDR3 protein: CASSPPGTGGTGELFF. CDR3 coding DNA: TGTGCCAGCAGTCCGCCCGGGACAGGGGGGACCGGGGAGCTGTTTTTT.